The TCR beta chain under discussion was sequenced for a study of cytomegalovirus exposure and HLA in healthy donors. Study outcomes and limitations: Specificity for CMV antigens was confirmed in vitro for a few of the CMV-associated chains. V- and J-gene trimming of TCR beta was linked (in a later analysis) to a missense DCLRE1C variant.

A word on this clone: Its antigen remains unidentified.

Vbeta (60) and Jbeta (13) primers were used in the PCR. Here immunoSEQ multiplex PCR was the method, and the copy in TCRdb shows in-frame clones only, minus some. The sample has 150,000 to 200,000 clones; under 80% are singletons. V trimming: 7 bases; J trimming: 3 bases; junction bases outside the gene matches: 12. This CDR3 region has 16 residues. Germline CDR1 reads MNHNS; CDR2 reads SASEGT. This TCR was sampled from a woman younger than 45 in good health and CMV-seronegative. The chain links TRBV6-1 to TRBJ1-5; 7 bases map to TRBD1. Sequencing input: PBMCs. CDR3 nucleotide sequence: TGTGCCAGCAATGAGCCTTCAGGGGGTCTCAATCAGCCCCAGCATTTT. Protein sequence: CASNEPSGGLNQPQHF.